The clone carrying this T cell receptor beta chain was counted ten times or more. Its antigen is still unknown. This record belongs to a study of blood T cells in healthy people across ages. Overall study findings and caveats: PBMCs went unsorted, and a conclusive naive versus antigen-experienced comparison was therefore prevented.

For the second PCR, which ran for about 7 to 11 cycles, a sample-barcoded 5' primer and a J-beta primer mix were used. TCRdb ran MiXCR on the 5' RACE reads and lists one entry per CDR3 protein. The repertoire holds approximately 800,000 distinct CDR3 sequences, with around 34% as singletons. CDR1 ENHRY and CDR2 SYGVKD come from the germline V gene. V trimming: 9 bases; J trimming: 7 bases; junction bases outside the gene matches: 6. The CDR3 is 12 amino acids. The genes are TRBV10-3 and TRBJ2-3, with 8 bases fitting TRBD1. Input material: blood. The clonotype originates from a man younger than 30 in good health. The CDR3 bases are TGTGCCATAGGTGGACAGGGAAATACGCAGTATTTT. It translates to CAIGGQGNTQYF.